The rows below give T cell receptor beta chains drawn from one sample of a study of blood T cell repertoires in COVID-19. TCRdb keeps only in-frame clones here, not all; method: immunoSEQ multiplex PCR. The sample includes about 150,000 clones, less than 95% seen only once; the top ten take roughly 0.51%. Sequenced material: peripheral blood. The source of these receptors is a man aged 50-59 years with acute or convalescent COVID-19. CDR3s include the opening cysteine and the closing phenylalanine or tryptophan. Fields, in order: D gene, clone size, J gene, V gene, CDR3 protein, CDR3 DNA. The D gene is left open where the match is weak. Clone size is shown for a subset of rows, as once, few, many or a class of expanded clone.

>.|.|TRBJ2-2|TRBV11-3
CASSHTGMNTGELFF
TGTGCCAGCAGCCATACAGGGATGAACACCGGGGAGCTGTTTTTT
>.|.|TRBJ2-6|TRBV21-1
CASSTLTGFGSGANVLTF
.
>TRBD1|.|TRBJ2-2|TRBV15
CATSLRQGAGELFF
TGTGCCACCAGCCTTCGACAGGGGGCCGGGGAGCTGTTTTTT
>.|.|TRBJ1-3|TRBV6-5
CASSPTHRSGNTIYF
TGTGCCAGCAGTCCGACTCACCGCTCTGGAAACACCATATATTTT
>TRBD2|.|TRBJ2-1|TRBV7-8
CASSLGLAGAEQFF
TGTGCCAGCAGCTTAGGACTAGCGGGAGCTGAGCAGTTCTTC
>TRBD1|.|TRBJ2-5|TRBV18
CASSGTAQETQYF
TGTGCCAGCTCCGGGACAGCCCAAGAGACCCAGTACTTC
>TRBD1|.|TRBJ1-1|TRBV6-6
CASRITGDTEAFF
TGTGCCAGCAGGATAACAGGGGACACTGAAGCTTTCTTT
>.|.|TRBJ2-2|TRBV3-1/TRBV3-2
CASSQVGELFF
TGTGCCAGCAGCCAAGTAGGGGAGCTGTTTTTT
>TRBD1|.|TRBJ1-2|TRBV27
CASSPGTGLGYTF
TGTGCCAGCAGTCCCGGGACAGGGCTTGGCTACACCTTC
>TRBD1|.|TRBJ1-5|TRBV6-6
CASTQRQGGQPQHF
TGTGCCAGCACCCAGCGACAGGGGGGTCAGCCCCAGCATTTT
>TRBD1|.|TRBJ2-1|TRBV6-5
CASSYLGQGGNEQFF
TGTGCCAGCAGTTACTTGGGACAGGGTGGCAATGAGCAGTTCTTC
>.|few|TRBJ1-6|TRBV3-1/TRBV3-2
CASSQQDYNSPLHF
TGTGCCAGCAGCCAACAGGATTATAATTCACCCCTCCACTTT
>TRBD2|.|TRBJ2-7|TRBV27
CASSPTGRGFDEQYF
TGTGCCAGCAGTCCGACGGGGCGGGGGTTCGACGAGCAGTACTTC
>TRBD1|.|TRBJ2-1|TRBV24-1
CATSERQGAVDEQFF
TGTGCCACCAGTGAAAGGCAGGGGGCGGTTGATGAGCAGTTCTTC
>TRBD2|.|TRBJ2-5|TRBV11-1
CASSLTTSGGGGTQYF
TGTGCCAGCAGCTTAACAACTAGCGGGGGTGGAGGGACCCAGTACTTC
>TRBD1|.|TRBJ2-3|TRBV25-1
CASTTTGGHTQYF
TGTGCCAGCACAACAACAGGGGGACATACGCAGTATTTT
>.|.|TRBJ1-5|TRBV19
CASSITGGNQPQHF
TGTGCCAGTAGTATTACGGGAGGCAATCAGCCCCAGCATTTT